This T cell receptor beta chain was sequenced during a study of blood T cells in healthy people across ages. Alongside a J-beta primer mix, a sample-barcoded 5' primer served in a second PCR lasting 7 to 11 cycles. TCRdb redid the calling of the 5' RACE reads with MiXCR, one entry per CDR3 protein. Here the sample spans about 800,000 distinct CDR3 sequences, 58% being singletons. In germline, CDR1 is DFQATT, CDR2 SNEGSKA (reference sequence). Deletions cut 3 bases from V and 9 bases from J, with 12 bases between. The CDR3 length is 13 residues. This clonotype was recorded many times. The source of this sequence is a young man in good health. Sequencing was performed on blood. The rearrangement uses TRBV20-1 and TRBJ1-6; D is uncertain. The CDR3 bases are TGCAGTGCTAGCTCCACATCCCCTTCACCCCTCCACTTT. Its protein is CSASSTSPSPLHF.